Listed below are T cell receptor beta chains from one sample, sequenced in a study of blood T cell repertoires in acute mononucleosis. Assay: immunoSEQ multiplex PCR; the TCRdb copy retains only in-frame clones and omits some. This sample has about 7,400 clones; 20% to 30% occur once, and the top ten carry 25% to 30%. The sample in question was EBV YVL epitope tetramer+ CD8+ T cells sorted from PBMCs, obtained during acute infectious mononucleosis. The receptor source for this set is a young woman with infectious mononucleosis caused by EBV. CDR3s include the opening cysteine and the closing phenylalanine or tryptophan. The D gene is left open where the match is weak. Rows give clone size only sometimes, using once, few, many, or a class for an expanded clone.

J | V | size | D | DNA | CDR3
TRBJ1-1 | TRBV23-1 | - | - | TGCGCCAGCAGTCATATAAGGTTAAATGAAGCTTTCTTT | CASSHIRLNEAFF
TRBJ2-5 | TRBV11-2 | few | - | TGTGCCAGCTTGAGGGAGTTGGCGGGGCAAGAGACCCTGTACTTC | CASLRELAGQETLYF
TRBJ2-1 | TRBV4-2 | - | TRBD2 | TGTGCCAGCAGCTTACAAGGGGACTACGATGAGCAGTTCTTC | CASSLQGDYDEQFF
TRBJ2-7 | TRBV19 | - | - | TGTGCCAGATTGGCGGGGAATGTGGACGAGCAGTACTTC | CARLAGNVDEQYF
TRBJ2-5 | TRBV7-6 | - | TRBD2 | TGTGCCAGCAGCTTACTAGCGGGGAGCCAAGAGACCCAGTACTTC | CASSLLAGSQETQYF
TRBJ1-1 | TRBV11-3 | - | - | TGTGCCAGCAGCTTAATCCTCCTCGGGGACACTGAAGCTTTCTTT | CASSLILLGDTEAFF
TRBJ2-7 | TRBV5-5 | few | TRBD1 | TGTGCCAGCAGCTTAGACGGGACAGCCAACGAGCAGTACTTC | CASSLDGTANEQYF
TRBJ2-7 | TRBV28 | - | - | TGTGCCAGCAGTCAGGGGCCCTACGAGCAGTACTTC | CASSQGPYEQYF
TRBJ1-5 | TRBV19 | medium-sized | - | TGTGCCAGTAGACCTCTCTTAGGGGGCAATCAGCCCCAGCATTTT | CASRPLLGGNQPQHF
TRBJ2-7 | TRBV27 | - | TRBD2 | TGTGCCAGCACACTAGCGGGGTCGGGGGGGTACTTC | CASTLAGSGGYF
TRBJ2-7 | TRBV5-6 | - | - | TGTGCCAGCAGCACCAACCCCGGGAACCCTTCCGAGCAGTACTTC | CASSTNPGNPSEQYF
TRBJ2-7 | TRBV6-6 | - | TRBD2 | TGTGCCAGCAGATCCGGGACTAGCGTCTCCTACGAGCAGTACTTC | CASRSGTSVSYEQYF
TRBJ2-5 | TRBV7-6 | few | TRBD2 | TGTGCCAGCAGCTTACTGGCGGGGGGTGGAGAGACCCAGTACTTC | CASSLLAGGGETQYF
TRBJ1-1 | TRBV5-5 | few | TRBD1 | TGTGCCAGCAGCCCGACGACAGGGTCCGCCACTGAAGCTTTCTTT | CASSPTTGSATEAFF
TRBJ2-5 | TRBV6-5 | - | TRBD1 | TGTGCCAGCAGGCAGACAGGGAGTGGAGAGACCCAGTACTTC | CASRQTGSGETQYF
TRBJ2-7 | TRBV4-1 | - | TRBD2 | TGCGCCAGCAGCCAATGGGGGGGCTACGAGCAGTACTTC | CASSQWGGYEQYF
TRBJ2-7 | TRBV6-5 | - | TRBD1 | TGTGCCAGCAGGCAGTTGACAGGGCGGCACGAGCAGTACTTC | CASRQLTGRHEQYF
TRBJ1-6 | TRBV7-3 | many | TRBD1 | TGCGCCAGCAGCCAGACGACAGGGGAGGTCCAATTCACCCTCCACTTT | CASSQTTGEVQFTLHF
TRBJ2-5 | TRBV7-8 | - | - | TGTGCCAGCAATGGTTACCTTCAAGAGACCCAGTACTTC | CASNGYLQETQYF
TRBJ2-2 | TRBV14 | many | - | TGTGCCAGCAGCCTTATCACCGGGGAGCTGTTTTTT | CASSLITGELFF
TRBJ2-6 | TRBV9 | - | TRBD1 | TGTGCCAGCAGCGTCCCCGGGACAGGGGTTCCCAAATCTGGGGCCAACGTCCTGACTTTC | CASSVPGTGVPKSGANVLTF
TRBJ2-7 | TRBV27 | - | - | TGTGCCAGCAGTTTATCGATCAACAAGATAGGTCGCGAGCAGTACTTC | CASSLSINKIGREQYF
TRBJ2-7 | TRBV27 | - | - | TGTGCCGGCAGTTTAAGAGGGGGTGGGTACGAGCAGTACTTT | CAGSLRGGGYEQYF
TRBJ2-2 | TRBV13 | few | TRBD1 | TGTGCCAGCAGCCCCGGACAGGGGGCTGTAACCGGGGAGCTGTTTTTT | CASSPGQGAVTGELFF
TRBJ2-7 | TRBV25-1 | - | - | TGTGCCATCAGGGGGGGACGGACGACCTACGAGCAGTACTTC | CAIRGGRTTYEQYF